This T cell receptor (beta chain) was captured by sequencing in a study of CD8 T cells in ankylosing spondylitis. Whole-study results and caveats: Matched ankylosing spondylitis synovial fluid reportedly showed significant enrichment of disease-linked clones.

TCRdb redid the calling of the 5' RACE reads with MiXCR, one entry per CDR3 protein. This sample yields tens of thousands of distinct CDR3 sequences, of which roughly 27% are seen a single time; 45% to 65% belongs to the top ten. The germline V gene encodes CDR1 ENHRY and CDR2 SYGVKD. Trimming removed 3 bases at V and 0 bases at J, with 10 bases between. The CDR3 runs to 15 residues. This clonotype was seen a few times. Its antigen is unknown. The sample taken for sequencing was blood, either unsorted or a sorted T cell fraction (not recorded which). The sequence was obtained from a male donor with ankylosing spondylitis or in good health (not recorded which). The chain couples TRBV10-3 to TRBJ2-3; D uncertain. CDR3 sequence reads: CAISDGWPSTDTQYF. In DNA, the CDR3 is TGTGCCATCAGTGACGGGTGGCCTAGCACAGATACGCAGTATTTT.